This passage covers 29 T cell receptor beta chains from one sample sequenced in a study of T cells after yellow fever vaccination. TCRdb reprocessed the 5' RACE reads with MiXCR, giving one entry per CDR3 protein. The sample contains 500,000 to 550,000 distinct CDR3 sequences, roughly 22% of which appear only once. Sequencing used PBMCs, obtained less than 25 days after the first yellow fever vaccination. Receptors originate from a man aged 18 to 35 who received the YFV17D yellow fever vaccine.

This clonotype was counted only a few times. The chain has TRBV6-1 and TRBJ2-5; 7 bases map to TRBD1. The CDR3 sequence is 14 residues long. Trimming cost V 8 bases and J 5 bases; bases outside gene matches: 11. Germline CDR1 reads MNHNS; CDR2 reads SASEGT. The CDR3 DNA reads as TGTGCCAGCGCCTTCTCCGGGACAGAGGAGACCCAGTACTTC. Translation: CASAFSGTEETQYF.

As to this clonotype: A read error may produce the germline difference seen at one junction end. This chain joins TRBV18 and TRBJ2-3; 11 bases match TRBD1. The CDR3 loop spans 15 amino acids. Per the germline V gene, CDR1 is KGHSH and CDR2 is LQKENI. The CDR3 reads CASSRGQGGTDTQYF. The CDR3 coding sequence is TGTGCCAGCTCACGGGGACAGGGGGGCACAGATACCCAGTATTTT.

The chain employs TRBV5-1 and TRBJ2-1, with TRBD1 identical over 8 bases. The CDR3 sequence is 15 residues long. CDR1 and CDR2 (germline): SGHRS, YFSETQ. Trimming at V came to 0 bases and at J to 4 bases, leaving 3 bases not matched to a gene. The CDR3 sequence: CASSLGGTGYNEQFF. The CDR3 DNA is TGCGCCAGCAGCTTGGGCGGGACAGGTTACAATGAGCAGTTCTTC.

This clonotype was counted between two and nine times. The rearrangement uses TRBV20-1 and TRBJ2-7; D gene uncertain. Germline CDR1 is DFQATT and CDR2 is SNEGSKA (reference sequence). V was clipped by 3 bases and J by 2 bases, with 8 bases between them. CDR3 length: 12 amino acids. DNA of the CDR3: TGCAGTGCTAGTGTCGCGGCCTACGAGCAGTACTTC. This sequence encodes CSASVAAYEQYF.

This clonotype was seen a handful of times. The CDR3 region is CASSGGQGAIYGYTF. CDR3 bases: TGCGCCAGCAGCGGGGGACAGGGGGCCATCTATGGCTACACCTTC. The chain recombines TRBV5-1 with TRBJ1-2, with TRBD1 matching 12 bases. V was clipped by 4 bases and J by 4 bases; unmatched bases: 5. This CDR3 has 15 amino acids. Germline CDR1 reads SGHRS; CDR2 reads YFSETQ.

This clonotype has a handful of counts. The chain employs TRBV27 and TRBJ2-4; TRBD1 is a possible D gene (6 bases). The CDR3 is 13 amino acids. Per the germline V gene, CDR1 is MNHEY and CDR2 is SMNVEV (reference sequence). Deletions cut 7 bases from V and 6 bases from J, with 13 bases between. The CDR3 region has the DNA TGTGCCAGCACGGGGACAATCGGAAACATTCAGTACTTC. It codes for CASTGTIGNIQYF.

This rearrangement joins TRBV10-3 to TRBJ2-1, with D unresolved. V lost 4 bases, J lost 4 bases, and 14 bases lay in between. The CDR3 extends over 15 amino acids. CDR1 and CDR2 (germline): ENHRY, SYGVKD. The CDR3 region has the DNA TGTGCCATCAGTGCAATGTCGTCTTCGTACAATGAGCAGTTCTTC. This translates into CAISAMSSSYNEQFF.

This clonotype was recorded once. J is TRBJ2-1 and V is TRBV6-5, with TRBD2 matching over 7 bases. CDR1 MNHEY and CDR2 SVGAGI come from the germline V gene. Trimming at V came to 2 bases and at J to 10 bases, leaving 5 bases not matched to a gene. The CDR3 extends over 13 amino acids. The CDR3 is CASSYATGGEQFF. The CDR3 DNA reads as TGTGCCAGCAGTTACGCGACGGGGGGAGAGCAGTTCTTC.

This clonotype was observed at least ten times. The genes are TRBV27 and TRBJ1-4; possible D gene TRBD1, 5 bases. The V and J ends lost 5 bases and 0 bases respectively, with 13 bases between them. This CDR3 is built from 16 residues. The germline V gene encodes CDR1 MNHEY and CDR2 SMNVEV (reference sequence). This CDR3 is CASSETGRSTNEKLFF. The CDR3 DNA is TGTGCCAGCAGTGAGACGGGACGGTCAACTAATGAAAAACTGTTTTTT. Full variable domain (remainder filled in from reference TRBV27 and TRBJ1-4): EAQVTQNPRYLITVTGKKLTVTCSQNMNHEYMSWYRQDPGLGLRQIYYSMNVEVTDKGDVPEGYKVSRKEKRNFPLILESPSPNQTSLYFCASSETGRSTNEKLFFGSGTQLSVL.

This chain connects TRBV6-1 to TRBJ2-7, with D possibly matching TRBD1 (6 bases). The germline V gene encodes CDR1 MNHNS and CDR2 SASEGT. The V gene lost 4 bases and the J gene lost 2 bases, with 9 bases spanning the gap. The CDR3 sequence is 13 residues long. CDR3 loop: CASSARGTYEQYV. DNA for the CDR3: TGTGCCAGCAGTGCCAGGGGTACCTACGAGCAGTACGTC.

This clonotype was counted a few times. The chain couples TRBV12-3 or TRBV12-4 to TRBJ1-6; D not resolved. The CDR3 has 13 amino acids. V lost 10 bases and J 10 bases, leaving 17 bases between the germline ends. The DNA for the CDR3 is TGTGCCACCGATGCGGGTGTTGGCTCACCCCTCCACTTT. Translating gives CATDAGVGSPLHF.

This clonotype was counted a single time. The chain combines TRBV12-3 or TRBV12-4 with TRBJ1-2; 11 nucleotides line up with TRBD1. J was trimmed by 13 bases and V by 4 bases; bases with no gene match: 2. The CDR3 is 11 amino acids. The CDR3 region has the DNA TGTGCCAGCAGTTCAGGGACAGGGGGCACCTTC. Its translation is CASSSGTGGTF.

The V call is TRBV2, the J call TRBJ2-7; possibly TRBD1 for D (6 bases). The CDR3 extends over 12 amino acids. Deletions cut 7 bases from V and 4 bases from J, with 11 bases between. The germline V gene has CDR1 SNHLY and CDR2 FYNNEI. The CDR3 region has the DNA TGTGCCAGCACGGACAGCCTATACGAGCAGTACGTC. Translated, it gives CASTDSLYEQYV.

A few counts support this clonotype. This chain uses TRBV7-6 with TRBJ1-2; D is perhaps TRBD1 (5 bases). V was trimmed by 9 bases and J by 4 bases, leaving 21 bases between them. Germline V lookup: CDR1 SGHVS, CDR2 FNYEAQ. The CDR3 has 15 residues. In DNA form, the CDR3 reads TGTGCCAGTTCCGGGACCCCGGGCGGGCCCTATGGCTACACCTTC. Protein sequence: CASSGTPGGPYGYTF.

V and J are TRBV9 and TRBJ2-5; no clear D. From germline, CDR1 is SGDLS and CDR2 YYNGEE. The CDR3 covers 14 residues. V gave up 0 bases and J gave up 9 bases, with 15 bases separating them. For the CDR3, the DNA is TGTGCCAGCAGCGTAGATACGTATAGCTGGGCCCAGTACTTC. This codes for CASSVDTYSWAQYF.

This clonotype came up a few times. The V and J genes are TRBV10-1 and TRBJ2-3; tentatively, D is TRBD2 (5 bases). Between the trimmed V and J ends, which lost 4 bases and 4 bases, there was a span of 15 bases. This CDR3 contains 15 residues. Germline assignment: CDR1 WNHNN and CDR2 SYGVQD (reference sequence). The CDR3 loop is CASSAGASSADTQYF. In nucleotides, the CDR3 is TGCGCCAGCAGTGCAGGAGCTAGCAGTGCAGATACGCAGTATTTT.

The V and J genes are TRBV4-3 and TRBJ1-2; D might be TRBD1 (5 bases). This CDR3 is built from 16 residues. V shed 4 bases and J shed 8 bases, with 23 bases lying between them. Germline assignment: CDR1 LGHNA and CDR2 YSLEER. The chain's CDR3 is CASSPGAQTDLYGYTF. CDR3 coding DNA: TGCGCCAGCAGCCCCGGGGCCCAGACGGACCTTTACGGCTACACCTTC.

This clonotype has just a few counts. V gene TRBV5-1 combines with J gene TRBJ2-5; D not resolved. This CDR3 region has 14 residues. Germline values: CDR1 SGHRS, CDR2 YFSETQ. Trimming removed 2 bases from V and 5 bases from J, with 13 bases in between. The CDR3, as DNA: TGCGCCAGCAGCTTTGGGGTACAAGTGGAGACCCAGTACTTC. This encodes CASSFGVQVETQYF.

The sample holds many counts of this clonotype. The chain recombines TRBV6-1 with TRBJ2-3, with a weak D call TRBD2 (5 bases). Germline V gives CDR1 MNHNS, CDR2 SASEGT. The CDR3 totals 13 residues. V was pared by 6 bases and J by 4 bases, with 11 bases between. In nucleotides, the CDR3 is TGTGCCAGCAGCAAAACTAGGGCAGATACGCAGTATTTT. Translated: CASSKTRADTQYF.

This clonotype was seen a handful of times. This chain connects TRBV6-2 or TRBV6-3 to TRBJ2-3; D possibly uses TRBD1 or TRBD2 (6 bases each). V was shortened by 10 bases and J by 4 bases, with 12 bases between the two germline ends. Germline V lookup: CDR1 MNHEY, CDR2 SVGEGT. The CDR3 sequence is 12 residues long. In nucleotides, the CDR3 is TGTGCCACGGCAAGGGGGGCAGATACGCAGTATTTT. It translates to CATARGADTQYF.

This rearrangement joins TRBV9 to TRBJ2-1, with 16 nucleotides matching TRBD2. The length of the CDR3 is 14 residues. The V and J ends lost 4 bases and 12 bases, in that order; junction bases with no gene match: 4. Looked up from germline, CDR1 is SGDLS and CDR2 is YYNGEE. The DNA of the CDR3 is TGTGCCAGCAGCCCGGGACTAGCGGGGGGGTGGCAGTTCTTC. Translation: CASSPGLAGGWQFF.

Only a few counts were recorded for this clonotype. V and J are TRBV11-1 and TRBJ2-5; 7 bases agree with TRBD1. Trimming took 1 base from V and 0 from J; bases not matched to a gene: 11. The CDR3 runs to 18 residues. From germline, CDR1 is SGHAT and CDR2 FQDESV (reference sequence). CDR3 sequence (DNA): TGTGCCAGCAGCTTAGGACAGGGCCGGTTGAAACACCAAGAGACCCAGTACTTC. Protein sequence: CASSLGQGRLKHQETQYF.

The CDR3 DNA sequence: TGTGCCATCAGACCGGACAGGGGATATGGGGCCTCCTATAATTCACCCCTCCACTTT. Amino acid sequence: CAIRPDRGYGASYNSPLHF. The V call is TRBV10-3, the J call TRBJ1-6; 9 nucleotides line up with TRBD1. Germline CDR1 ENHRY, CDR2 SYGVKD. The CDR3 consists of 19 residues. The J segment lost 0 bases and the V segment lost 6 bases, leaving 12 bases of the junction unmatched.

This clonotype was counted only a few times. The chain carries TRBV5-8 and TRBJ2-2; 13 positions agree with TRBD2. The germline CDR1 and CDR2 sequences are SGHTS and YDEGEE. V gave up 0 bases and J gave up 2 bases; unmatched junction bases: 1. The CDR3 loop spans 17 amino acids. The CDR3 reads CASSLGLAGGNTGELFF. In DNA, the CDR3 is TGTGCCAGCAGCTTGGGACTAGCGGGGGGTAACACCGGGGAGCTGTTTTTT.

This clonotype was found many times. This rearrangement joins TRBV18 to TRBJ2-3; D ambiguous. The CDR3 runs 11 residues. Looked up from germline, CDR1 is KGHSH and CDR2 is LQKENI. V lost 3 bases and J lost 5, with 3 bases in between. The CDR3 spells CASSPQDTQYF. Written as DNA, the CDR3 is TGTGCCAGCTCACCGCAAGATACGCAGTATTTT.

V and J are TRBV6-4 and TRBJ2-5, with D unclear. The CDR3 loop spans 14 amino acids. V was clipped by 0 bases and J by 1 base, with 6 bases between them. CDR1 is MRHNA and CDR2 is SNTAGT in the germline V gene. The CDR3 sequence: CASSDSNCQETQYF. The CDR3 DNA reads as TGTGCCAGCAGTGACTCGAACTGCCAAGAGACCCAGTACTTC.

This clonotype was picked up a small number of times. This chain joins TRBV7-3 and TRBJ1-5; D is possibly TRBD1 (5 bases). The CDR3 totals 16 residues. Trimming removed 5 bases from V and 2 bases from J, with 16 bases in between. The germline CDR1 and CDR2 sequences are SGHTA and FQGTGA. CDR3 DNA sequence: TGTGCCAGCAGCCCCCAGACACAGGTGGGCAATCAGCCCCAGCATTTT. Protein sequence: CASSPQTQVGNQPQHF. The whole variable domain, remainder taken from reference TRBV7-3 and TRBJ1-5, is GAGVSQTPSNKVTEKGKYVELRCDPISGHTALYWYRQSLGQGPEFLIYFQGTGAADDSGLPNDRFFAVRPEGSVSTLKIQRTERGDSAVYLCASSPQTQVGNQPQHFGDGTRLSIL.

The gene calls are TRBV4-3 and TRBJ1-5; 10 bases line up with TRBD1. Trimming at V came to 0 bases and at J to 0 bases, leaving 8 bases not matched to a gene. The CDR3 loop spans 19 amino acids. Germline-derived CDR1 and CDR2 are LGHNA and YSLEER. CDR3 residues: CASSQDWGTGVNSNQPQHF. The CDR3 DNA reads TGCGCCAGCAGCCAAGATTGGGGGACAGGGGTTAATAGCAATCAGCCCCAGCATTTT.

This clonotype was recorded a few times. The CDR3 loop reads CASSLVLAGGPDEQFF. The CDR3 nucleotides read TGTGCCAGCAGCTTGGTTTTAGCGGGGGGGCCCGATGAGCAGTTCTTC. The genes are TRBV5-5 and TRBJ2-1, with 11 nucleotides matching TRBD2. The CDR3 extends over 16 amino acids. V lost 0 bases, J lost 8 bases, and 7 bases stayed unmatched. CDR1 SGHKS and CDR2 YYEKEE come from the germline V gene (reference sequence).